This TCR beta chain was sequenced in a study of regulatory T cells in long-lasting Graves disease (TCRdb year 2021). Context from the whole study: Newly diagnosed Graves' disease patients had taken antithyroid drugs for less than 3 months. Patients with persistent Graves' disease were compared with patients with newly diagnosed Graves' disease using TCR sequencing and RNA sequencing of peripheral blood. The study took place in China and was registered as a clinical trial. A total of roughly 35 samples underwent TCR sequencing: around 13 from persistent and roughly 20 from newly diagnosed Graves' disease patients.

General study outcomes and caveats: The study examined only peripheral blood because the primary lesion, thyroid tissue, could not be accessed. Sequencing and analysis were restricted to the TCR beta chain. More public clonotypes were shared among persistent patients (approximately 3,000) than among newly diagnosed patients (roughly 1,000). Compared with newly diagnosed patients, persistent Graves' disease patients had lower TCR Shannon entropy and fewer highly expanded clones, which suggests clonal expansion. Preferential use of TRBV28, TRBJ1-2 and TRBJ2-5 was observed in persistent disease, whereas TRBV20-1 and TRBJ2-1 were favored in newly diagnosed disease. The authors noted that the small sample size was a limitation that may lower accuracy.

Including the terminal cysteine and phenylalanine, the CDR3 comprises 17 residues. Solely the CDR3 DNA is kept, with 51 bases framed from the first base. Trimming removed 3 bases from V and 0 bases from J; the gene matches leave 5 bases unexplained. The germline V gene encodes CDR1 SGHVS and CDR2 FQNEAQ. About this clonotype itself: Its antigen is still unknown. No clone much larger than this one lies a single base away; base qualities are absent.

The library relied on multiplex PCR. TCRdb names Illumina HiSeq 4000 as the instrument used. TCR beta libraries were built with iRepertoire HTBI primers and Arm-PCR amplification of CDR3 regions. Before sequencing, the PCR products went through gel purification. Per the original workflow: Across samples, some 62 TRBV and roughly 13 TRBJ segments were identified and used for gene usage analysis of CDR3 amino acid clonotypes. COPE and FqMerger were used to merge the filtered high-quality paired reads into contigs. Contigs were aligned with BLAST to IMGT TRBV, TRBD and TRBJ reference genes, and CDR3 was defined per IMGT. Clonotypes above 0.1% frequency were classified as highly expanded clones. Repertoire diversity was measured by Shannon entropy, and V-J evenness by the Gini coefficient. A clonotype found in more than one individual was treated as public. The public reads were run again by TCRdb, first through fastp at Q25 and then through MiXCR, and only productive beta chains were kept. Every CDR3 protein is listed once, alongside the most common genes and DNA of its rows. TCRdb, not the authors, supplied the V and J calls. Here the sample has some 400,000 distinct CDR3 sequences; just under 15% occur a single time. Together, the top ten hold approximately 16% of the sample.

This specimen's time point label, per the study, means: newly diagnosed GD, antithyroid drugs for less than 3 months. For both TCR sequencing and RNA sequencing, RNA was extracted from PBMCs using TRIzol. The diagnosis of Graves' disease followed American Thyroid Association guidelines. Patients for the study were recruited at an endocrinology department in Xi'an, China. Each patient gave around 9 milliliters of peripheral blood, collected in an EDTA anticoagulant tube. Ficoll Paque Plus density gradient separation was used to isolate PBMCs, and no further T cell sorting was performed. An Agilent 2100 Bioanalyzer and agarose gel were used to check RNA quality, while a NanoDrop 2000 measured RNA concentration. This sample was also put to use in a study of T cells in Graves' hyperthyroidism and ophthalmopathy. Taken from the second paper: Stable Graves' hyperthyroidism was defined as the absence of progression to ophthalmopathy over 18 months of follow-up. Hyperthyroidism patients were aged 18 to 65 years and newly diagnosed, with disease duration of less than 2 months. Any patient with an uncontrolled infection, another autoimmune disease, pregnancy or lactation was excluded. Diagnoses relied on clinical symptoms, serum thyroxine and TRAb, thyroid ultrasound and orbital computed tomography. The first round of RT-PCR for the TCR CDR3 was performed with the HTBI primer set and the Qiagen OneStep RT-PCR kit. Blood samples also contained most of the expanded thyroid clonotypes (frequency above 0.001), which suggests that blood repertoires may reflect thyroid immune responses. A model built on a 13 V-J signature distinguished ophthalmopathy from stable hyperthyroidism, reaching about 88% sensitivity and about 81% specificity in cross-validation and 80%/75% in testing. During validation, the model predicted progression to ophthalmopathy a median of around six months ahead of onset, with more than 55% sensitivity and roughly 75% specificity. To identify distinguishing TCR V-J signatures, a discovery cohort of 100 or so patients was used, comprising 40 to 45 with Graves' ophthalmopathy and some 60 with stable Graves' hyperthyroidism. Prospective prediction of ophthalmopathy was tested in an independent validation cohort of 18 to 20 hyperthyroidism patients and roughly 16 patients who later progressed to ophthalmopathy. For training and testing, the 110 or so patients in the discovery cohort were randomly divided in a 7:3 ratio. The study also compared thyroid tissue and blood T-cell repertoires from more than five Graves' hyperthyroidism patients. Following sampling, methimazole starting at 30 mg daily was given to hyperthyroidism patients, and high-dose intravenous methylprednisolone was given to ophthalmopathy patients. Libraries were constructed in a second round of multiplex PCR, after which size selection and purification were performed. Libraries were sequenced paired-end with 100 bp reads on an Illumina HiSeq2000. Raw data were processed with SOAPnuke, discarding reads with adapters, uncalled bases, mean Phred below 15, or no exact constant-primer or identifier match. COPE v1.2.5 was used to merge the high-quality paired reads, and each unique nucleotide sequence was defined as a clonotype. Clonotypes were aligned to IMGT TRBV, TRBD and TRBJ reference segments using MiTCR v1.1. Analysis was restricted to V-J combinations with a frequency above 0.0001, which covered just over 98% of repertoires. The TCS score was defined as F50 (clonal expansion) divided by E x V (chaos), with BLOSUM62-based TCRdist calculated between CDR3 peptides within each V-J. Welch's t-statistics and random forest reduced approximately 520 V-J features to about 12, which were used in a naive Bayes classifier (R e1071). Sample size was not statistically predetermined, and investigators were not blinded to group allocation. The paper reports TCR Vbeta CDR3 sequencing of fewer than 150 peripheral blood samples: 43 ophthalmopathy, 70 to 85 hyperthyroidism and approximately 17 progressor patients.

This specimen was peripheral blood mononuclear cells (PBMCs), taken at new diagnosis, from a patient treated with antithyroid drugs. The chain is made from TRBV7-8 and TRBJ2-3, and TRBD2 matches 11 of the central bases. This sequence was found in a woman in her 30s with Graves disease. Donor details come from another sample of the same person, matched by shared clones. The sequence in DNA is TGTGCCAGCAGCTTCCCGACTAGCGGGACTAGCACAGATACGCAGTATTTT. It translates to CASSFPTSGTSTDTQYF.